Listed below are T cell receptor beta chains from one sample, sequenced in a study of early T cells in non-severe SARS-CoV-2 infection. In TCRdb, the 5' RACE reads were re-called with MiXCR into one record per CDR3 protein. The sample lists fewer than 85,000 distinct CDR3 sequences, approximately 10% occurring once. Material: whole blood, obtained at baseline. These TCRs come from an adult who was a healthcare worker with PCR-confirmed SARS-CoV-2 infection or an uninfected control (not recorded which). Both conserved end residues are trimmed from each CDR3.

TRBV7-2,TRBJ2-3,ASSFALTSGGGDTQY
TRBV7-6,TRBJ1-3,ASSLAGARSGNTIY
TRBV4-3,TRBJ1-1,ASSQGFGGAGQLYAF
TRBV20-1,TRBJ2-3,SARDLPQAGNTDTQY
TRBV6-6,TRBJ2-7,ASSYSRGGEQY
TRBV12-3/TRBV12-4,TRBJ2-2,ASSYREAGELF
TRBV7-9,TRBJ2-5,ASSEGHQETQY
TRBV10-3,TRBJ2-3,AIQPSGGSVDTQY
TRBV12-5,TRBJ1-1,ASGDRDRGQFEAF
TRBV6-1,TRBJ2-3,ASSRGGLTQY
TRBV7-8,TRBJ2-5,AEGLETQY
TRBV29-1,TRBJ2-2,SVGGGDTGELF
TRBV6-2/TRBV6-3,TRBJ1-1,ASSYRPGRVGNTEAF
TRBV5-1,TRBJ1-2,ASSPSFEGYT
TRBV6-4,TRBJ2-3,ASSRDFTDTQY
TRBV28,TRBJ1-2,ASSRTIGLYGYT
TRBV20-1,TRBJ1-3,SARRAENTIY
TRBV14,TRBJ1-1,ASSLGQFFRTEAF
TRBV7-9,TRBJ1-1,ASSLLPGPETEAF
TRBV12-3/TRBV12-4,TRBJ1-2,ASSFRGRLGYT
TRBV7-2,TRBJ1-1,ASSSRTGSGAF
TRBV6-6,TRBJ2-5,ASSLHSTGGFETQY
TRBV11-3,TRBJ2-1,ASSFGPNNEQF
TRBV5-1,TRBJ2-1,ASSLASHGEQF
TRBV12-3/TRBV12-4,TRBJ2-2,ASSSGTSGGLPPGELF
TRBV6-1,TRBJ1-1,ASSEGAELGEAF
TRBV5-6,TRBJ1-4,ASSSLVGTGAPNEKLF
TRBV7-7,TRBJ1-1,ASSLYLNTEAF
TRBV7-3,TRBJ2-3,ASSLGTVSDTQY
TRBV5-1,TRBJ2-7,ASSLDGQASREQY
TRBV7-9,TRBJ2-1,ASSLGVTSGTNEQF
TRBV7-9,TRBJ1-1,ASSLGGAPAEAF
TRBV19,TRBJ2-6,ASTETGATFSGANVLT
TRBV6-1,TRBJ2-7,ASRGGNSYEQY
TRBV15,TRBJ2-7,ANAESPQIYEQY
TRBV3-1,TRBJ1-2,ASSQDGFPGGNGYT
TRBV29-1,TRBJ1-1,SVKTAANTEAF
TRBV5-4,TRBJ2-7,ASSLDYEQY
TRBV3-1,TRBJ2-7,ASSHLVTSDHEQY
TRBV6-2/TRBV6-3,TRBJ2-7,ASSYEGYEQY
TRBV5-1,TRBJ2-7,ASSFGQAYEQY
TRBV7-8,TRBJ1-4,ASVRDLNEKLF
TRBV7-9,TRBJ2-7,ASSLLGLSYEQY
TRBV29-1,TRBJ2-1,SVDPPRGSYNEQF
TRBV5-4,TRBJ2-2,ASSLRGGRNTGELF
TRBV2,TRBJ2-1,ASSGVSNNEQF
TRBV3-1,TRBJ1-1,ASSLTDTEAF
TRBV3-1,TRBJ1-1,ASSQRGFDTEAF
TRBV6-5,TRBJ2-1,ASSPTSGGYNEQF
TRBV2,TRBJ1-4,ASSGGGRNEKLF
TRBV12-3/TRBV12-4,TRBJ2-2,ASSPQSTGTANTGELF
TRBV5-1,TRBJ1-2,ASSPSTAPHGYT
TRBV6-2/TRBV6-3,TRBJ1-1,ASSRSNTEAF
TRBV4-2,TRBJ2-3,ASSQTYDTQY
TRBV6-6,TRBJ1-3,ASSYSRTPHSGNTIY